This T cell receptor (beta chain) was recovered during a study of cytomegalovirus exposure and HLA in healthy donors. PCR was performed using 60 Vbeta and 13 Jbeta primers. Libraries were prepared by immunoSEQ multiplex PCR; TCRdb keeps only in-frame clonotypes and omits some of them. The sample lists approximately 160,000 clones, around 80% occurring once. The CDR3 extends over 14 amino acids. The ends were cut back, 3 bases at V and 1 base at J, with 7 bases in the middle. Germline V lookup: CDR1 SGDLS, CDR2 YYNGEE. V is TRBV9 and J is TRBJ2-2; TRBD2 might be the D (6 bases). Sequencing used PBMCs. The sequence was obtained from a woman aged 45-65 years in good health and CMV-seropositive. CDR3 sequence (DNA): TGTGCCAGCAGCGAGGGACTGAACACCGGGGAGCTGTTTTTT. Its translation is CASSEGLNTGELFF.